The 12 T cell receptor beta chains below were found in one sample sequenced in a study of cytotoxic CD8 clonotypes in ibrutinib-treated CLL. Using immunoSEQ multiplex PCR, the repertoire was profiled, and TCRdb retains in-frame clones only, with some absent. There are about 68,000 clones in the sample; 68% occur only once, and approximately 6% lies in the top ten. The sequencing here drew on PBMCs, taken after 12 months of ibrutinib treatment. Receptor source: a human donor with chronic lymphocytic leukemia.

This sequence joins TRBV4-1 and TRBJ1-2; D unresolved. The CDR3 length is 15 residues. V lost 0 bases to trimming and J lost 5 bases, with 13 bases between them. Germline V gene lookup returns CDR1 MGHRA and CDR2 YSYEKL. CDR3 amino acids: CASSQDGQVLYGYTF. The CDR3 DNA reads as TGCGCCAGCAGCCAAGATGGGCAGGTGCTTTATGGCTACACCTTC.

The chain is built from TRBV12-5 and TRBJ1-1; possible D gene TRBD1, 5 bases. Germline lookup yields CDR1 LGHNT and CDR2 FRNRAP. The CDR3 runs 15 residues. Trimming cost V 0 bases and J 1 base, with 9 bases left between them. CDR3 nucleotides: TGTGCTAGTGGTTTGGTATGGGGGGAGAACACTGAAGCTTTCTTT. Translation: CASGLVWGENTEAFF. Based on the CDR3 plus reference TRBV12-5 and TRBJ1-1, the full variable domain is DARVTQTPRHKVTEMGQEVTMRCQPILGHNTVFWYRQTMMQGLELLAYFRNRAPLDDSGMPKDRFSAEMPDATLATLKIQPSEPRDSAVYFCASGLVWGENTEAFFGQGTRLTVV.

This rearrangement joins TRBV5-1 to TRBJ2-1; D assignment may be TRBD1 or TRBD2 (6 bases each). The V gene's germline CDR1 is SGHRS and CDR2 YFSETQ. Trimming stripped 4 bases from V and 7 bases from J, with 18 bases between. The CDR3 is 15 residues long. CDR3 DNA sequence: TGCGCCAGCAGCGACCGATCCACAGGGAGGAATGAGCAGTTCTTC. Protein: CASSDRSTGRNEQFF.

The chain recombines TRBV7-2 with TRBJ2-7; 13 bases agree with TRBD2. Trimming took 2 bases from V and 2 from J; bases not matched to a gene: 6. Germline V gene lookup returns CDR1 SGHTA and CDR2 FQGNSA. This CDR3 contains 17 residues. The CDR3 sequence is CASSLYGLAGAPYEQYF. The CDR3 bases are TGTGCCAGCAGCTTATACGGACTAGCGGGGGCCCCCTACGAGCAGTACTTC.

The chain has TRBV6-4 and TRBJ2-5; D is unclear. V lost 6 bases and J lost 5, with 13 bases in between. From germline, CDR1 is MRHNA and CDR2 SNTAGT. This CDR3 is built from 13 residues. In nucleotides, the CDR3 is TGTGCCAGCAGCGCGACCCAAGAGGAGACCCAGTACTTC. Translated, it gives CASSATQEETQYF.

The rearrangement links TRBV5-6 to TRBJ1-3, with a weak D call TRBD1 (5 bases). With 5 bases removed from V and 2 bases from J, the gap between germline ends came to 20 bases. The CDR3 covers 17 residues. CDR1 is SGHDT, CDR2 YYEEEE, per germline. This CDR3 is CASSSILRGIAGNTIYF. The DNA of the CDR3 is TGTGCCAGCAGTTCTATCCTGCGGGGGATCGCTGGAAACACCATATATTTT.

This clone was counted a few times. The chain is built from TRBV19 and TRBJ1-3; D remains ambiguous. CDR1 is LNHDA, CDR2 SQIVND, per germline (reference sequence). The CDR3 is made up of 14 amino acids. With 6 bases removed from V and 2 bases from J, the gap between germline ends came to 11 bases. In DNA form, the CDR3 reads TGTGCCAGTAGGTCCCGGTTGGCTGGAAACACCATATATTTT. Its protein product is CASRSRLAGNTIYF.

This clone was counted a few times. The V and J genes are TRBV19 and TRBJ1-5; D unclear. The V gene's germline CDR1 is LNHDA and CDR2 SQIVND (reference sequence). The CDR3 spans 14 residues. Trimming cost V 3 bases and J 6 bases, with 12 bases left between them. The chain's CDR3 is CASSMGQRGQPQHF. The CDR3 DNA follows: TGTGCCAGTAGTATGGGTCAGCGAGGTCAGCCCCAGCATTTT.

This clone has more than one count but fewer than ten. The genes are TRBV5-6 and TRBJ1-2; the D gene is possibly TRBD1 (6 bases). With 1 base removed from V and 4 bases from J, the gap between germline ends came to 8 bases. Germline CDR1 reads SGHDT; CDR2 reads YYEEEE. This CDR3 spans 13 amino acids. CDR3 DNA sequence: TGTGCCAGCAGCTTGAGGGGGACCTATGGCTACACCTTC. It encodes CASSLRGTYGYTF.

The chain links TRBV30 to TRBJ1-4; the D gene is possibly TRBD1 (6 bases). V gave up 2 bases and J gave up 6 bases, with 13 bases separating them. The CDR3 is 14 residues long. Germline V lookup: CDR1 GTSNPN, CDR2 SVGIG (reference sequence). This chain's CDR3 is CAWSPRDKYEKLFF. The CDR3 bases are TGTGCCTGGAGTCCCCGGGACAAATATGAAAAACTGTTTTTT.

The chain is built from TRBV10-3 and TRBJ2-5; D unresolved. The V end was cut by 0 bases, the J end by 8 bases, with 13 bases between. The CDR3 loop spans 14 amino acids. The germline gives CDR1 ENHRY, CDR2 SYGVKD. CDR3 sequence reads: CAISESGRLHTQYF. In DNA form, the CDR3 reads TGTGCCATCAGTGAGTCGGGCCGGTTGCATACCCAGTACTTC.

V usage is TRBV6-1 and J usage is TRBJ2-3, with 11 positions matching TRBD2. CDR3 length: 16 residues. V shed 0 bases, J shed 2 bases, and the junction held 1 base outside the gene matches. The germline V gene encodes CDR1 MNHNS and CDR2 SASEGT. The CDR3 coding sequence is TGTGCCAGCAGTGAAGCTAGCGGGGGGGCCACAGATACGCAGTATTTT. Its translation: CASSEASGGATDTQYF.